A few counts support the clone carrying this T cell receptor (beta chain). Isolated PBMCs totaled at least 6 million in each sample. The CDR3 spans 12 residues. Germline lookup yields CDR1 SGHTA and CDR2 FQGNSA. This sample was included in a study of blood T cells in healthy people across ages. The use of a sample-barcoded 5' primer and a J-beta primer mix characterized a second PCR of 7 to 11 cycles. TCRdb re-called the 5' RACE reads through MiXCR, storing one row per CDR3 protein. The table records some 850,000 distinct CDR3 sequences, roughly 24% of them present only once. The data also belong to a second study, concerning T cells of mothers and their children. As that report states: Every mother produced more than 9 million TCR beta CDR3 reads, whereas every child provided several million.

Sequences were obtained from blood. The chain couples TRBV7-2 to TRBJ2-5; no definite D call. The end of the DNA fits TRBJ2-7 better, so the J call may be wrong. The receptor's source is a boy aged 5-17 years in good health. The CDR3, as DNA: TGTGCCAGCAGCCCCTACAACTACGAGCAGTACTTC. It encodes CASSPYNYEQYF.